This TCR beta chain was identified during a study of cytomegalovirus exposure and HLA in healthy donors. Across the study: Per a later analysis, the approximately 620 first-cohort and 95 to 150 validation repertoires shared one platform. Findings and caveats of the study: That first-cohort TCR clusters tended to co-occur in the 90 to 150 validation repertoires was found in a later analysis. The study put some 160 TCR beta chains on its list as cytomegalovirus-associated.

It was the approximately 130-subject validation cohort, separate from the roughly 700-subject first cohort, to which the donors belonged. A remark on this clone: Its specificity is unknown.

Germline V lookup: CDR1 LNHDA, CDR2 SQIVND (reference sequence). CDR3 length: 12 amino acids. Trimming took 3 bases from V and 14 from J, leaving 16 bases between them. Profiled with immunoSEQ multiplex PCR; TCRdb holds only in-frame clones, not every one. The sample lists under 200,000 clones, 86% seen once, with approximately 2.1% in the top ten. The rearrangement uses TRBV19 and TRBJ1-2; D is unclear. The sequenced sample was PBMCs. The clonotype originates from a woman aged 18-30 years in good health and CMV-seronegative. Here the CDR3 reads CASSISEGQTTF. CDR3 nucleotide sequence: TGTGCCAGTAGTATTTCGGAGGGCCAGACAACCTTC. Supplemented by reference TRBV19 and TRBJ1-2, the full variable domain reads DGGITQSPKYLFRKEGQNVTLSCEQNLNHDAMYWYRQDPGQGLRLIYYSQIVNDFQKGDIAEGYSVSREKKESFPLTVTSAQKNPTAFYLCASSISEGQTTFGSGTRLTVV.